Listed below are T cell receptor beta chains from one sample, sequenced in a study of control samples from healthy donors and cancer patients. The protocol was immunoSEQ multiplex PCR, while the TCRdb copy is restricted to in-frame clones and leaves out a portion. The top ten clones hold more than 10% of a sample with about 250,000 clones, approximately 80% of them seen once. Sequencing was done on a sample of PBMCs. The receptors originated from a woman aged 55-69 years with lung cancer. Both conserved end residues are part of each CDR3. The D gene is left open where the match is weak. The size entry is marked missing in some rows and otherwise reads once, few, many or a size class.

NA,14,NA,TRBV24-1,TRBJ1-5,CATSDRSSNQPQHF,TGTGCCACCAGTGACCGATCAAGCAATCAGCCCCAGCATTTT
NA,15,NA,TRBV10-3,TRBJ2-2,CAISERGAPSGELFF,TGTGCCATCAGTGAGAGGGGGGCTCCATCCGGGGAGCTGTTTTTT
NA,15,NA,TRBV9,TRBJ2-2,CASSVGLSNTGELFF,TGTGCCAGCAGCGTGGGACTTTCGAACACCGGGGAGCTGTTTTTT
NA,13,NA,TRBV18,TRBJ2-2,CASSPLKTGELFF,TGTGCCAGCTCACCACTGAAAACCGGGGAGCTGTTTTTT
once,20,TRBD1,TRBV5-1,TRBJ1-2,CASSRNPRTPTGEEGYGYTF,TGCGCCAGCAGCCGGAACCCCCGGACCCCGACAGGGGAGGAAGGGTATGGCTACACCTTC
NA,14,TRBD1,TRBV3-1/TRBV3-2,TRBJ1-5,CASSENRGYQPQHF,TGTGCCAGCAGCGAAAACAGGGGGTATCAGCCCCAGCATTTT
NA,14,NA,TRBV12-2,TRBJ2-3,CASRLTPMGDTQYF,TGTGCAAGTCGCTTAACACCGATGGGAGATACGCAGTATTTT
NA,14,NA,TRBV7-8,TRBJ1-6,CASSFEAGRSPLHF,TGTGCCAGCAGCTTTGAAGCAGGGAGATCACCCCTCCACTTT
NA,14,NA,TRBV7-9,TRBJ2-2,CASSSKGGTGELFF,TGTGCCAGCAGCTCCAAAGGGGGCACCGGGGAGCTGTTTTTT
NA,16,NA,TRBV11-2,TRBJ2-3,CASSPRGLAHTDTQYF,TGTGCCAGCAGCCCTAGGGGGCTAGCGCACACAGATACGCAGTATTTT
NA,18,TRBD1,TRBV7-2,TRBJ1-4,CASSVSTGAIPTNEKLFF,TGTGCCAGCAGCGTATCAACAGGGGCGATTCCAACTAATGAAAAACTGTTTTTT
NA,15,TRBD1,TRBV2,TRBJ1-2,CASRRGTGGSYGYTF,TGTGCCAGCAGAAGAGGGACAGGGGGGAGCTATGGCTACACCTTC
once,11,NA,TRBV11-3,TRBJ2-3,CASSAGPVMHF,TGTGCCAGCAGCGCGGGACCAGTCATGCATTTT
NA,13,NA,TRBV19,TRBJ2-5,CASSTGHQETQYF,TGTGCCAGTAGTACCGGACATCAGGAGACCCAGTACTTC
once,12,NA,TRBV3-1/TRBV3-2,TRBJ2-5,CASSPSVGTQYF,TGTGCCAGCAGCCCGTCGGTCGGGACCCAGTACTTC
NA,11,NA,TRBV12-3/TRBV12-4,TRBJ2-1,CASSKGTLQFF,TGTGCCAGCAGTAAGGGGACGCTACAATTCTTC
NA,13,NA,TRBV11-2,TRBJ1-2,CASSFGSPGGYTF,TGTGCCAGCAGCTTTGGGTCGCCAGGTGGCTACACCTTC
NA,14,NA,TRBV7-9,TRBJ1-4,CASSRQAGNEKLFF,TGTGCCAGCAGCCGGCAGGCGGGTAATGAAAAACTGTTTTTT
NA,16,TRBD1,TRBV6-5,TRBJ1-2,CASSYSMDRVTYGYTF,TGTGCCAGCAGTTACTCGATGGACAGGGTGACCTATGGCTACACCTTC
once,15,TRBD1,TRBV24-1,TRBJ2-3,CATSDPGGAGDTQYF,TGTGCCACCAGTGATCCAGGGGGCGCGGGAGATACGCAGTATTTT
NA,16,NA,TRBV19,TRBJ1-5,CASREQPFISNQPQHF,TGTGCCAGTAGAGAACAACCGTTTATTAGCAATCAGCCCCAGCATTTT
NA,14,NA,TRBV3-1/TRBV3-2,TRBJ2-1,CASSQGYGYNEQFF,TGTGCCAGCAGCCAAGGTTATGGTTACAATGAGCAGTTCTTC
NA,13,NA,TRBV7-2,TRBJ1-1,CASSLDGPGKAFF,TGTGCCAGCAGCTTAGATGGGCCAGGGAAAGCTTTCTTT
NA,20,NA,TRBV21-1,TRBJ2-1,CASSKARQEWGGAVVNEQFF,TGTGCCAGCAGCAAAGCGCGACAGGAGTGGGGTGGAGCAGTCGTCAATGAGCAGTTCTTC
NA,15,NA,TRBV7-2,TRBJ2-1,CASSPPGSSYNEQFF,TGTGCCAGCAGCCCCCCGGGGAGCTCCTACAATGAGCAGTTCTTC
NA,12,NA,TRBV27,TRBJ2-5,CASGPHHGTQYF,TGTGCCAGCGGACCCCACCATGGGACCCAGTACTTC
NA,14,NA,TRBV6-5,TRBJ1-1,CASSYLDENTEAFF,TGTGCCAGCAGCTATCTTGACGAGAACACTGAAGCTTTCTTT
NA,12,TRBD1,TRBV29-1,TRBJ2-5,CSADRGRETQYF,TGCAGCGCTGACAGGGGTCGGGAGACCCAGTACTTC
NA,11,NA,TRBV20-1,TRBJ2-1,CSATRAHEQFF,TGCAGTGCCACCAGGGCCCATGAGCAGTTCTTC
NA,16,TRBD1,TRBV4-2,TRBJ1-1,CASSKSDRGTDTEAFF,TGTGCCAGCAGCAAGAGCGACAGGGGGACTGACACTGAAGCTTTCTTT
NA,15,NA,TRBV2,TRBJ1-1,CASSEGWVMNTEAFF,TGTGCCAGCAGTGAAGGGTGGGTCATGAACACTGAAGCTTTCTTT
once,13,NA,TRBV27,TRBJ2-5,CASSYSYQETQYF,TGTGCCAGCAGTTACAGCTACCAAGAGACCCAGTACTTC
once,16,NA,TRBV27,TRBJ1-5,CASSPGAAADNQPQHF,TGTGCCAGCAGTCCAGGAGCAGCGGCAGACAATCAGCCCCAGCATTTT
NA,17,TRBD2,TRBV10-3,TRBJ2-1,CAISERLAVSSYNEQFF,TGTGCCATCAGTGAGAGACTAGCGGTTAGCTCCTACAATGAGCAGTTCTTC
NA,15,NA,TRBV9,TRBJ2-7,CASSVGVQGAYEQYF,TGTGCCAGCAGCGTAGGGGTACAGGGTGCGTACGAGCAGTACTTC
NA,15,TRBD1,TRBV19,TRBJ1-5,CASVRGGRLGQPQHF,TGTGCCTCAGTCCGAGGGGGCCGCTTAGGACAGCCCCAGCATTTT
few,11,NA,TRBV28,TRBJ1-1,CASTLYTEAFF,TGTGCCAGCACCTTGTACACTGAAGCTTTCTTT
NA,16,TRBD1,TRBV7-9,TRBJ1-5,CASSATGGGSNQPQHF,TGTGCCAGCAGCGCGACAGGGGGAGGGAGCAATCAGCCCCAGCATTTT
NA,12,NA,TRBV3-1/TRBV3-2,TRBJ2-1,CASSPSGGWEFF,TGTGCCAGCAGCCCATCAGGGGGGTGGGAGTTCTTC
NA,14,TRBD1,TRBV5-1,TRBJ1-1,CASSLQGGATEAFF,TGCGCCAGCAGCTTGCAGGGGGGAGCCACCGAAGCTTTCTTT
NA,17,TRBD2,TRBV5-1,TRBJ2-2,CASSLVLAGVDAGELFF,TGCGCCAGCAGCTTGGTTCTAGCGGGGGTGGACGCCGGGGAGCTGTTTTTT
NA,15,TRBD1,TRBV29-1,TRBJ2-3,CSVHLGTGGADTQYF,TGCAGCGTGCACCTGGGAACAGGGGGAGCAGATACGCAGTATTTT
NA,15,NA,TRBV19,TRBJ1-6,CASSIQLGVDSPLHF,TGTGCCAGTAGTATTCAGCTGGGGGTGGATTCACCCCTCCACTTT
NA,17,NA,TRBV30,TRBJ2-2,CAWSVWVGSLGAGELFF,TGTGCCTGGAGTGTTTGGGTGGGGAGCTTAGGGGCCGGGGAGCTGTTTTTT
NA,13,NA,TRBV12-5,TRBJ1-1,CASGLTGYTEAFF,TGTGCTAGTGGTTTGACAGGGTACACTGAAGCTTTCTTT
NA,16,TRBD2,TRBV24-1,TRBJ2-1,CATSDPVAGGPNEQFF,TGTGCCACCAGTGACCCGGTAGCGGGAGGGCCTAATGAGCAGTTCTTC
NA,13,NA,TRBV7-2,TRBJ1-2,CASSLSRGYGYTF,TGTGCCAGCAGCCTTTCTCGCGGGTATGGCTACACCTTC